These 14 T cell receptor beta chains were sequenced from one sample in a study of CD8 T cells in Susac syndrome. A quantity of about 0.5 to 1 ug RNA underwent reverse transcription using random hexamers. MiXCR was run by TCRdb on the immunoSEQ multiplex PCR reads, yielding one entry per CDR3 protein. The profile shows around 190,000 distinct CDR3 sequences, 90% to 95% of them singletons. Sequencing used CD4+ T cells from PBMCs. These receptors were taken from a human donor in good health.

CDR3 nucleotide sequence: TGTGCCAGCAGCGAAACCCCGGACCCTTACAATGAGCAGTTCTTC. Its translation: CASSETPDPYNEQFF. V usage is TRBV7-8 and J usage is TRBJ2-1, with D unclear. The germline V gene has CDR1 SGHVS and CDR2 FQNEAQ. This CDR3 is 15 amino acids long. With 5 bases removed from V and 4 bases from J, the gap between germline ends came to 15 bases. Filled out from reference TRBV7-8 and TRBJ2-1, the complete variable domain reads GAGVSQSPRYKVAKRGQDVALRCDPISGHVSLFWYQQALGQGPEFLTYFQNEAQLDKSGLPSDRFFAERPEGSVSTLKIQRTQQEDSAVYLCASSETPDPYNEQFFGPGTRLTVL.

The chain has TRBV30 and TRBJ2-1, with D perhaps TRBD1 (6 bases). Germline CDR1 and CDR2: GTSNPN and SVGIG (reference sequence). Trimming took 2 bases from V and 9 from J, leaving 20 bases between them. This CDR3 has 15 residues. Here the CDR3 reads CAWSPRARGRGEQFF. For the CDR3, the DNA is TGTGCCTGGAGTCCAAGGGCCCGGGGCAGGGGTGAGCAGTTCTTC. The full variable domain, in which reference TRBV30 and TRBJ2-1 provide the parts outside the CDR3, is SQTIHQWPATLVQPVGSPLSLECTVEGTSNPNLYWYRQAAGRGLQLLFYSVGIGQISSEVPQNLSASRPQDRQFILSSKKLLLSDSGFYLCAWSPRARGRGEQFFGPGTRLTVL.

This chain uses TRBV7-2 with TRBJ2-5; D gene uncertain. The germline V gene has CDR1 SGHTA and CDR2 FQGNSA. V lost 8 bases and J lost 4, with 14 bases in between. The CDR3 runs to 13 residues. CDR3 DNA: TGTGCCAGCGCCCGTGGGCCTTCAGAGACCCAGTACTTC. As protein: CASARGPSETQYF.

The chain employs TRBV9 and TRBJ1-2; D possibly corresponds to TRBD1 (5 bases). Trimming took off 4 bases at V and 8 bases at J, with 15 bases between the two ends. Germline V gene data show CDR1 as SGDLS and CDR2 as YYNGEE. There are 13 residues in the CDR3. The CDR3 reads CASSNPQDPGYTF. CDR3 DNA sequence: TGTGCCAGCAGCAACCCACAGGATCCCGGCTACACCTTC.

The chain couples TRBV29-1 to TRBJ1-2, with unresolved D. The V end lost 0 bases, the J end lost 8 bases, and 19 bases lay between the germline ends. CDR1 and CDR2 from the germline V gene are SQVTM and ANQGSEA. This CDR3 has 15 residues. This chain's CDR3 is CSVEEFPSVGSGYTF. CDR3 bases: TGCAGCGTTGAAGAATTCCCCTCCGTAGGCTCGGGCTACACCTTC.

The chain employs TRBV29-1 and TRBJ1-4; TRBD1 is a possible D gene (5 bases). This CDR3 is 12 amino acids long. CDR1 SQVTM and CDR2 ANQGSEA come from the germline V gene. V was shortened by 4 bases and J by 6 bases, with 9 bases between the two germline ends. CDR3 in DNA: TGCAGCGTTGGGGGACGGGATGAAAAACTGTTTTTT. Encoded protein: CSVGGRDEKLFF.

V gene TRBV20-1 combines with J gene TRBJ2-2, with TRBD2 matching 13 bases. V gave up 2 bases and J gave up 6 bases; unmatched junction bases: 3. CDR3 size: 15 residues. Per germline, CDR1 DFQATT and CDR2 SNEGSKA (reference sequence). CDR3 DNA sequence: TGCAGTGCTAGAAAACTAGCGGGAGGGCCCGGGGAGCTGTTTTTT. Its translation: CSARKLAGGPGELFF.

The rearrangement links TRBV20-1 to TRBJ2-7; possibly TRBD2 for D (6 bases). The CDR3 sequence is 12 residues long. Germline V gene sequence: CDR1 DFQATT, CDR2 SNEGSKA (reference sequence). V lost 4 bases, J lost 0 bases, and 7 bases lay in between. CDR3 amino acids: CSAKEGSYEQYF. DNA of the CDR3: TGCAGTGCTAAGGAGGGCTCCTACGAGCAGTACTTC.

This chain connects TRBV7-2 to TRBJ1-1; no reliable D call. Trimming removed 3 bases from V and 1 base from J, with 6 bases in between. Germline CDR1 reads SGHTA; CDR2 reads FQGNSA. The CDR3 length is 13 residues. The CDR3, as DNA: TGTGCCAGCAGCTTCAATCGGAACACTGAAGCTTTCTTT. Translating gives CASSFNRNTEAFF.

CDR3 nucleotide sequence: TGTGCCAGCAGCCCGTCGTGGAGGGCACTCACCTACGAGCAGTACTTC. This gives the protein CASSPSWRALTYEQYF. The rearrangement links TRBV7-2 to TRBJ2-7; D perhaps matches TRBD2 (6 bases). CDR3 size: 16 residues. Germline CDR1 is SGHTA and CDR2 is FQGNSA. With 5 bases removed from V and 2 bases from J, the gap between germline ends came to 19 bases.

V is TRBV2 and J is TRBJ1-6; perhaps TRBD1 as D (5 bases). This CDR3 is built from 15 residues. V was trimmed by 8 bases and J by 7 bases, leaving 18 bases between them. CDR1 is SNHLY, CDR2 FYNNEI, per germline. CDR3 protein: CASSFAGTENSPLHF. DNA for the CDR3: TGTGCCAGCTCCTTCGCCGGGACGGAGAATTCACCCCTCCACTTT.

CDR3 DNA sequence: TGCAGTGCTTTAGTACAGGGGGCCCGGATACTAGCCAAAAACATTCAGTACTTC. It encodes CSALVQGARILAKNIQYF. This chain links TRBV20-1 with TRBJ2-4; 9 nucleotides agree with TRBD1. The CDR3 extends over 18 amino acids. CDR1 is DFQATT and CDR2 is SNEGSKA in the germline V gene (reference sequence). J was trimmed by 0 bases and V by 5 bases; bases with no gene match: 14.

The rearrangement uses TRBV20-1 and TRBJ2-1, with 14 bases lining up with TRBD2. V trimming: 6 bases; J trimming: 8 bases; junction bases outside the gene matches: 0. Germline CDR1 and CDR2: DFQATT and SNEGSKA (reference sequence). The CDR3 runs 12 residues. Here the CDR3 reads CSATSGRDEQFF. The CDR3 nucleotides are TGCAGTGCGACTAGCGGGAGGGATGAGCAGTTCTTC.

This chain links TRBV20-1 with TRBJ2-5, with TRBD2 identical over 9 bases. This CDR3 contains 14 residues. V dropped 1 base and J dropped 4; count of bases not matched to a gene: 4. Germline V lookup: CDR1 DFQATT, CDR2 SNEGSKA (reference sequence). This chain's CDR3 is CSARGGRAGETQYF. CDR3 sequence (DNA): TGCAGTGCTAGAGGCGGGAGGGCCGGAGAGACCCAGTACTTC.